This T cell receptor beta chain originates from a study of PD-1 blockade in classical Hodgkin lymphoma. Deletions cut 5 bases from V and 5 bases from J, with 10 bases between. Germline CDR1 is SGHTA and CDR2 is FQGNSA. The CDR3 spans 13 residues. The repertoire was sequenced with immunoSEQ multiplex PCR; TCRdb's copy has only in-frame clones and lacks some. Among about 6,000 clones listed, about 79% were seen once. Exposure to brentuximab vedotin varied, and each patient had relapsed following autologous stem cell transplantation. Through magnetic negative selection, CD8+ T cells were separated from PBMCs that had been thawed.

This material consisted of CD8+ T cells from blood, taken at baseline. This receptor was identified in a human donor with classical Hodgkin lymphoma. This chain links TRBV7-2 with TRBJ1-5; D is unresolved. DNA for the CDR3: TGTGCCAGCAGCCCGGTGCCCGATCAGCCCCAGCATTTT. It yields the protein CASSPVPDQPQHF.